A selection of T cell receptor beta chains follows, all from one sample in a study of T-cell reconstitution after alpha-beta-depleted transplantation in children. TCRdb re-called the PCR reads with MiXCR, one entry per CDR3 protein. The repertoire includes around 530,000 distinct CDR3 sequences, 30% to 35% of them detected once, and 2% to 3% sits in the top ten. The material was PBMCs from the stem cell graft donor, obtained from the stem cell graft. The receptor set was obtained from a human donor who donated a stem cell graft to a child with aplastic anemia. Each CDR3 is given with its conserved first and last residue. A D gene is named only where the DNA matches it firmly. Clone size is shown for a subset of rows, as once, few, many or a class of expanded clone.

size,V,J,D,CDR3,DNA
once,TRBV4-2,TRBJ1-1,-,CASSQVIRGFEAFF,TGTGCCAGCAGCCAAGTTATCCGGGGTTTTGAAGCTTTCTTT
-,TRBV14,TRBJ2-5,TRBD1,CASSETGEETQYF,TGTGCCAGCAGTGAGACAGGGGAAGAGACCCAGTACTTC
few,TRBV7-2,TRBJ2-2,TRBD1,CASSSRLGAGTGFF,TGTGCCAGCAGCTCTAGATTGGGGGCTGGGACAGGGTTTTTT
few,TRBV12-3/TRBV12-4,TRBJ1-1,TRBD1,CASSKQGALGNTEAFF,TGTGCCAGCAGCAAACAGGGGGCTTTGGGGAACACTGAAGCTTTCTTT
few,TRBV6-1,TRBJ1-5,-,CASSEHGGPPQHF,TGTGCCAGCAGTGAACACGGGGGTCCACCCCAGCATTTT
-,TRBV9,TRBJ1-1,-,CASSVGEPQGGTEAFF,TGTGCCAGCAGCGTAGGCGAGCCACAGGGAGGCACTGAAGCTTTCTTT
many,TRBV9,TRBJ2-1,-,CASSVGSYNEQFF,TGTGCCAGCAGCGTAGGAAGCTACAATGAGCAGTTCTTC
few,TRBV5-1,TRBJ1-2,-,CASSPPGSSRSGGYTF,TGCGCCAGCAGCCCTCCGGGCTCCTCTAGGAGTGGTGGCTACACCTTC
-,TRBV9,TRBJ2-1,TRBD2,CASSSLAGVADEQFF,TGTGCCAGCAGCTCACTAGCGGGAGTGGCGGATGAGCAGTTCTTC
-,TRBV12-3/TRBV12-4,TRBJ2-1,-,CASNPSGRNEQFF,TGTGCCAGCAATCCGTCGGGACGAAATGAGCAGTTCTTC
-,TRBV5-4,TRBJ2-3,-,CASSLVGRGEDTQYF,TGTGCCAGCAGCTTGGTGGGCAGGGGAGAAGATACGCAGTATTTT
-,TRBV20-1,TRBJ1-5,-,CSAGRERGGSNQPQHF,TGCAGTGCTGGGAGAGAGCGGGGAGGCAGCAATCAGCCCCAGCATTTT
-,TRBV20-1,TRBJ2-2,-,CSAIKSASATGELFF,TGCAGTGCAATTAAATCGGCGTCTGCGACCGGGGAGCTGTTTTTT
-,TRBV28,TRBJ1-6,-,CASSFRRQGPNSPLHF,TGTGCCAGCAGTTTTCGTCGGCAGGGGCCTAATTCACCCCTCCACTTT
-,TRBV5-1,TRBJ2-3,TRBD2,CASSLERGRDNTQYF,TGCGCCAGCAGCTTGGAACGCGGGAGAGACAATACGCAGTATTTT
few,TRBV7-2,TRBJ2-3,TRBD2,CASSGERGVADTQYF,TGTGCCAGCAGTGGGGAGCGGGGTGTTGCGGATACGCAGTATTTT
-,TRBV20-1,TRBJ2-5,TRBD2,CSARGTIPTPQETQYF,TGCAGTGCTAGGGGGACTATCCCAACCCCCCAAGAGACCCAGTACTTC